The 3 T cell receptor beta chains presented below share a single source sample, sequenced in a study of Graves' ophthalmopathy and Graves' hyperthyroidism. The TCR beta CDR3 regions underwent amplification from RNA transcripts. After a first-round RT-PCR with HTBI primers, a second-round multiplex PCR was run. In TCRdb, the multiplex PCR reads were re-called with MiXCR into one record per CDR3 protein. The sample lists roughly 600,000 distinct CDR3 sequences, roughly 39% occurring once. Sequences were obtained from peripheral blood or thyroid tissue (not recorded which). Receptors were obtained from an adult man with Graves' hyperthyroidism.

CDR3 bases: TGTGCCAGCAGCCAACTTCCTCCGGGACAGGGGGCCGGGGAGCTGTTTTTT. This gives the protein CASSQLPPGQGAGELFF. The chain combines TRBV19 with TRBJ2-2, with TRBD1 matching 11 bases. This CDR3 is 17 amino acids long. Trimming removed 9 bases from V and 6 bases from J; junction bases left unmatched: 15. CDR1 LNHDA and CDR2 SQIVND come from the germline V gene (reference sequence). Combining the CDR3 with reference TRBV19 and TRBJ2-2 gives the whole variable domain DGGITQSPKYLFRKEGQNVTLSCEQNLNHDAMYWYRQDPGQGLRLIYYSQIVNDFQKGDIAEGYSVSREKKESFPLTVTSAQKNPTAFYLCASSQLPPGQGAGELFFGEGSRLTVL.

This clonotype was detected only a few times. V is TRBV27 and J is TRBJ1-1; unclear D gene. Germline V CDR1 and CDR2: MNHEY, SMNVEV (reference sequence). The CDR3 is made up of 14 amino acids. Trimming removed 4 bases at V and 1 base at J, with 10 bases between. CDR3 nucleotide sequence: TGTGCCAGCAGTTCCGCCGGGCCGAACACTGAAGCTTTCTTT. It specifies CASSSAGPNTEAFF.

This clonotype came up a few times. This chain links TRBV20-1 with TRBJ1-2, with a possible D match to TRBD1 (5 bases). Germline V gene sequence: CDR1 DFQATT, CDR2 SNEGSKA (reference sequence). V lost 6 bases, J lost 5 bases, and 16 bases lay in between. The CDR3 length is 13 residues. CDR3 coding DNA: TGCAGTGCGACAAGACAGCGTGGTTATGGCTACACCTTC. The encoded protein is CSATRQRGYGYTF.